Listed here is a single T cell receptor (beta chain). Produced via immunoSEQ multiplex PCR; TCRdb's table is partial and in-frame only. The sample yields 280,000 or so clones, approximately 83% seen once. The CDR3 is 15 amino acids. V shed 3 bases, J shed 6 bases, and the junction held 5 bases outside the gene matches. Germline V gene sequence: CDR1 SGHVS, CDR2 FNYEAQ. The sample belongs to a study of blood T cell repertoires in COVID-19. Turning to the study itself: PBMCs, B-cell-depleted T cells, or T cells provided the cDNA or gDNA that made up the material.

Material for sequencing was PBMCs or T cells enriched from blood (not recorded which). This sequence joins TRBV7-6 and TRBJ1-2, with 12 bases matching TRBD1. This sequence originates from a man aged 25-40 years who had recovered from COVID-19. DNA for the CDR3: TGTGCCAGCAGCTTTGGGACAGGGGGCACCCATGGCTACACCTTC. It codes for CASSFGTGGTHGYTF.